This T cell receptor beta chain was obtained from a study of blood T cell repertoires in COVID-19. V was pared by 5 bases and J by 8 bases, with 18 bases between. The CDR3 runs to 14 residues. The V gene's germline CDR1 is SGHVS and CDR2 FQNEAQ. Repertoires were generated with immunoSEQ multiplex PCR, while TCRdb's copy carries only in-frame clones and drops some. The repertoire holds around 66,000 clones, with about 87% as singletons. This clone appeared once. This sequence originates from a man aged 60-69 years with acute or convalescent COVID-19. The genes are TRBV7-8 and TRBJ1-2, with D perhaps matching TRBD1 (5 bases). The sample comprised peripheral blood. In DNA, the CDR3 is TGTGCCAGCAGCCCCGTTAATGGGGGGAGCGGCTACACCTTC. It codes for CASSPVNGGSGYTF.